The next 6 T cell receptor beta chains were all read from a single sample in a study of cytomegalovirus exposure and HLA in healthy donors. Data came from immunoSEQ multiplex PCR; TCRdb stores just in-frame clones and leaves some out. The sample gives 100,000 to 150,000 clones, roughly nine tenths of which show up once; 1.5% to 2% is in the top ten. The sample consisted of PBMCs. The receptors originated from a woman younger than 30 in good health and CMV-seronegative.

The V gene is TRBV9, the J gene TRBJ1-4; D not certain. The germline V and J ends were trimmed by 0 bases and 7 bases, with 13 bases remaining between them. CDR3 size: 15 residues. Per the germline V gene, CDR1 is SGDLS and CDR2 is YYNGEE. The CDR3 loop reads CASSVGDPGGEKLFF. The CDR3 DNA follows: TGTGCCAGCAGCGTAGGGGATCCGGGAGGTGAAAAACTGTTTTTT.

This chain joins TRBV6-1 and TRBJ2-7; TRBD2 is a possible D gene (6 bases). CDR3 length: 15 residues. The V gene's germline CDR1 is MNHNS and CDR2 SASEGT. Trimming took off 5 bases at V and 3 bases at J, with 17 bases between the two ends. The CDR3 nucleotides are TGTGCCAGCAGTAGAACTCGTATGGGGGGCTACGAGCAGTACTTC. Amino acids: CASSRTRMGGYEQYF.

The rearrangement joins TRBV29-1 to TRBJ1-3, with D possibly TRBD1 on 6 matching bases. CDR1 SQVTM and CDR2 ANQGSEA come from the germline V gene. The CDR3 covers 13 residues. V was pared by 3 bases and J by 4 bases, with 10 bases between. The CDR3 protein is CSVDVGTGNTIYF. The CDR3 DNA follows: TGCAGCGTTGATGTCGGGACAGGAAACACCATATATTTT.

This clone was observed once. V usage is TRBV7-9 and J usage is TRBJ2-2, with 8 nucleotides matching TRBD1. CDR3 length equals 13 residues. The J segment lost 5 bases and the V segment lost 6 bases, leaving 2 bases of the junction unmatched. Germline CDR1 SEHNR, CDR2 FQNEAQ (reference sequence). CDR3 sequence: CASSQGATGELFF. The CDR3 coding sequence is TGTGCCAGCAGTCAGGGGGCAACCGGGGAGCTGTTTTTT.

This clone showed up just once. V and J are TRBV6-6 and TRBJ2-7; a possible D gene is TRBD2 (5 bases). This CDR3 contains 12 residues. CDR1 is MNHNY and CDR2 is SVGAGI in the germline V gene (reference sequence). Trimming took off 6 bases at V and 5 bases at J, with 11 bases between the two ends. The DNA of the CDR3 is TGTGCCAGCAGCCACGGGGTCAACGAGCAGTACTTC. It translates to CASSHGVNEQYF.

This rearrangement joins TRBV4-1 to TRBJ2-5; 7 positions agree with TRBD1. This CDR3 region has 15 residues. CDR1 and CDR2 from the germline V gene are MGHRA and YSYEKL. V lost 4 bases and J lost 2; bases outside the gene matches: 7. CDR3 sequence reads: CASSPKGQLQETQYF. For the CDR3, the DNA is TGCGCCAGCAGCCCAAAGGGACAGCTACAAGAGACCCAGTACTTC.